The T cell receptor beta chain under discussion was sequenced for a study of response to subunit inactivated influenza vaccine. Study results and limitations: New T cells are recruited in small numbers by each seasonal influenza vaccination, according to the authors' suggestion.

Via MiXCR, TCRdb re-called the RT-PCR reads, giving one row per CDR3 protein. The data show about 190,000 distinct CDR3 sequences, about 15% seen once. The table lists this clonotype with many counts. The target antigen is unknown. This clonotype was obtained from a man aged 50 or older who received an inactivated influenza vaccine. This material consisted of CD8+ T cells sorted from PBMCs, taken 4 to 6 days after vaccination.

The chain's CDR3 is CASGKLGHGTERYNEQFF. Written as DNA, the CDR3 is TGCGCCAGCGGAAAATTGGGGCACGGGACAGAACGCTACAATGAGCAGTTCTTC. The chain carries TRBV5-1 and TRBJ2-1; 7 bases match TRBD1. There are 18 residues in the CDR3. The germline V gene encodes CDR1 SGHRS and CDR2 YFSETQ. The ends lost 7 bases at V and 3 bases at J; junction bases unmatched: 19.